A single sample gave rise to the 25 T cell receptor beta chains below, sequenced in a study of spatial heterogeneity in lung cancer. TCRdb ran MiXCR on the 5' RACE reads and lists one entry per CDR3 protein. Among over 50,000 distinct CDR3 sequences, 7% to 10% were seen once, and the ten largest hold about 15%. Time point meaning: sample taken at primary tumor resection. Frozen PBMC, nontumor lung or tumor provided whole RNA, which was sequenced unsorted. The source was PBMCs, collected at surgery. The receptor source for this set is a female donor with early-stage non-small cell lung cancer.

The chain couples TRBV11-2 to TRBJ2-2; 12 bases agree with TRBD2. The CDR3 totals 16 residues. Germline trimming cut 5 bases from V and 3 bases from J; bases unmatched to any gene: 4. CDR1 and CDR2 (germline): SGHAT, FQNNGV. The CDR3: CASSTGLAGYTGELFF. The CDR3 DNA follows: TGTGCCAGCAGCACTGGACTAGCGGGGTACACCGGGGAGCTGTTTTTT.

The rearrangement links TRBV3-1 to TRBJ2-7; 9 bases line up with TRBD2. The trim removed 4 bases at V and 1 base at J, leaving 5 bases unmatched. This CDR3 is built from 15 residues. CDR1 and CDR2 (germline): LGHDT, YNNKEL (reference sequence). The chain's CDR3 is CASSRPSGISYEQYF. The CDR3 DNA is TGTGCCAGCAGCCGCCCTAGCGGGATTTCCTACGAGCAGTACTTC.

The rearrangement joins TRBV18 to TRBJ1-4; a weak D match, TRBD1 (6 bases). This CDR3 is 13 amino acids long. Germline V gives CDR1 KGHSH, CDR2 LQKENI. V was clipped by 1 base and J by 12 bases, with 12 bases between them. CDR3 amino acids: CASSPRPRGELFF. The CDR3 region has the DNA TGTGCCAGCTCACCACGGCCAAGGGGGGAACTGTTTTTT.

This clonotype occurred many times. The chain uses TRBV9 and TRBJ1-1, with a possible D match to TRBD1 (5 bases). The CDR3 spans 17 residues. Germline V gene sequence: CDR1 SGDLS, CDR2 YYNGEE. Between the trimmed V and J ends, which lost 0 bases and 0 bases, there was a span of 15 bases. The CDR3 reads CASSVGGKPSVNTEAFF. The CDR3 bases are TGTGCCAGCAGCGTAGGGGGGAAGCCTTCTGTGAACACTGAAGCTTTCTTT.

This clonotype was counted between two and nine times. The chain recombines TRBV6-4 with TRBJ2-5; 7 nucleotides line up with TRBD2. The trim removed 4 bases at V and 4 bases at J, leaving 6 bases unmatched. Germline CDR1 and CDR2: MRHNA and SNTAGT. The CDR3 loop spans 14 amino acids. The CDR3 nucleotides read TGTGCCAGCAGTGTTGGCGGGGGAGCAGAGACCCAGTACTTC. Protein: CASSVGGGAETQYF.

This clonotype has just a few counts. V and J are TRBV7-8 and TRBJ2-2; TRBD2 matches 9 bases. The CDR3 runs 15 residues. Trimming removed 3 bases from V and 5 bases from J; junction bases left unmatched: 4. The germline gives CDR1 SGHVS, CDR2 FQNEAQ. The CDR3 DNA reads TGTGCCAGCAGCTTGGAAGCGGGGGGTACCGGGGAGCTGTTTTTT. Amino acid sequence: CASSLEAGGTGELFF.

Only a few counts were recorded for this clonotype. The chain carries TRBV9 and TRBJ1-4; D may be TRBD1 (6 bases). CDR1 is SGDLS and CDR2 is YYNGEE in the germline V gene. There are 15 residues in the CDR3. Trimming left V 4 bases short and J 4 bases short, with 14 bases between. This chain's CDR3 is CASSKGGVINEKLFF. CDR3 nucleotides: TGTGCCAGCAGCAAAGGGGGAGTGATTAATGAAAAACTGTTTTTT. The whole variable domain, remainder taken from reference TRBV9 and TRBJ1-4, is DSGVTQTPKHLITATGQRVTLRCSPRSGDLSVYWYQQSLDQGLQFLIQYYNGEERAKGNILERFSAQQFPDLHSELNLSSLELGDSALYFCASSKGGVINEKLFFGSGTQLSVL.

This chain joins TRBV28 and TRBJ2-7, with TRBD1 matching over 7 bases. Germline values: CDR1 MDHEN, CDR2 SYDVKM. Trimming took 7 bases from V and 0 from J; bases not matched to a gene: 12. This CDR3 comprises 16 residues. CDR3 amino acids: CASTPHPGQLSYEQYF. The CDR3 DNA follows: TGTGCCAGCACCCCTCATCCGGGACAGCTCTCCTACGAGCAGTACTTC.

The rearrangement links TRBV29-1 to TRBJ1-2; D remains unclear. This CDR3 is built from 12 residues. CDR1 SQVTM and CDR2 ANQGSEA come from the germline V gene. V was shortened by 3 bases and J by 6 bases, with 11 bases between the two germline ends. The CDR3 reads CSVEVVTNGYTF. In nucleotides, the CDR3 is TGCAGCGTTGAGGTGGTAACTAATGGCTACACCTTC. The variable domain in full, with the rest retrieved from reference TRBV29-1 and TRBJ1-2, is SAVISQKPSRDICQRGTSLTIQCQVDSQVTMMFWYRQQPGQSLTLIATANQGSEATYESGFVIDKFPISRPNLTFSTLTVSNMSPEDSSIYLCSVEVVTNGYTFGSGTRLTVV.

This clonotype appeared a few times. The gene calls are TRBV18 and TRBJ2-7; D not resolved. Trimming removed 3 bases at V and 4 bases at J, with 13 bases between. This CDR3 spans 14 amino acids. The V gene's germline CDR1 is KGHSH and CDR2 LQKENI. The CDR3 DNA reads as TGTGCCAGCTCACCGTCGGGCGGCGGATACGAGCAGTACGTC. It specifies CASSPSGGGYEQYV.

The chain uses TRBV6-5 and TRBJ1-2; no clear D. Looked up from germline, CDR1 is MNHEY and CDR2 is SVGAGI. The CDR3 has 14 residues. The ends were cut back, 5 bases at V and 7 bases at J, with 17 bases in the middle. The CDR3 loop reads CASSRGETSSGYTF. The DNA for the CDR3 is TGTGCCAGCAGTCGCGGGGAGACCTCTTCTGGCTACACCTTC.

V usage is TRBV21-1 and J usage is TRBJ2-3; the table's D call of TRBD2 was not tested on the DNA. TRBV21-1 has pseudogene status. This CDR3 has 14 residues. The CDR3 protein is CASHSGGLTDTQYF. DNA for the CDR3: TGTGCCAGCCACAGTGGAGGCCTCACAGATACGCAGTATTTT.

The sample holds a few counts of this clonotype. The rearrangement links TRBV27 to TRBJ1-6, with TRBD1 as a possible D gene (5 bases). This CDR3 has 16 amino acids. CDR1 MNHEY and CDR2 SMNVEV come from the germline V gene (reference sequence). With 6 bases removed from V and 8 bases from J, the gap between germline ends came to 20 bases. The CDR3 sequence: CASSALAQGPYSPLHF. CDR3 coding DNA: TGTGCCAGCAGCGCCCTGGCCCAGGGTCCCTATTCACCCCTCCACTTT.

The V gene is TRBV5-1, the J gene TRBJ1-2, with 8 bases identical to TRBD1. V trimming: 0 bases; J trimming: 5 bases; junction bases outside the gene matches: 6. Germline V gives CDR1 SGHRS, CDR2 YFSETQ. This CDR3 contains 15 residues. The CDR3 spells CASSLAATGVYGYTF. The CDR3 bases are TGCGCCAGCAGCTTGGCTGCGACAGGGGTGTATGGCTACACCTTC.

In this sample, this clonotype turned up many times. The rearrangement links TRBV7-8 to TRBJ2-2; D is ambiguous. The CDR3 sequence is 12 residues long. Germline CDR1 SGHVS, CDR2 FQNEAQ. V was clipped by 4 bases and J by 9 bases, with 9 bases between them. CDR3 in DNA: TGTGCCAGCAGCTCCGCCAACCGGGAGCTGTTTTTT. Protein product: CASSSANRELFF. The whole variable domain, remainder taken from reference TRBV7-8 and TRBJ2-2, is GAGVSQSPRYKVAKRGQDVALRCDPISGHVSLFWYQQALGQGPEFLTYFQNEAQLDKSGLPSDRFFAERPEGSVSTLKIQRTQQEDSAVYLCASSSANRELFFGEGSRLTVL.

This clonotype was seen repeatedly, ten times or more. The chain has TRBV25-1 and TRBJ1-2; D possibly corresponds to TRBD1 (6 bases). Germline V gives CDR1 MGHDK, CDR2 SYGVNS. The CDR3 is 14 amino acids. Trimming left V 2 bases short and J 5 bases short, with 12 bases between. CDR3 in amino acids: CASSEGQKTYGYTF. The CDR3 DNA follows: TGTGCCAGCAGTGAAGGACAGAAGACTTATGGCTACACCTTC.

This clonotype appeared a few times. This sequence joins TRBV12-3 or TRBV12-4 and TRBJ1-2, with 7 positions matching TRBD1. The CDR3 consists of 15 residues. Germline trimming cut 5 bases from V and 4 bases from J; bases unmatched to any gene: 10. Here the CDR3 reads CASSAQGDAIYGYTF. The CDR3 nucleotides are TGTGCCAGCAGTGCCCAGGGGGACGCGATCTATGGCTACACCTTC.

In this sample, this clonotype turned up a few times. J is TRBJ1-6 and V is TRBV11-2; no clear D gene. In germline, CDR1 is SGHAT, CDR2 FQNNGV. Trimming pared 2 bases from V and 6 bases from J, leaving 5 bases between. CDR3 length: 13 amino acids. The CDR3 DNA reads TGTGCCAGCAGCTTAATGTTTAATTCACCCCTCCACTTT. It codes for CASSLMFNSPLHF.

This clonotype has at least ten counts. The chain combines TRBV7-6 with TRBJ2-7; TRBD2 agrees at 9 bases. The J segment lost 3 bases and the V segment lost 5 bases, leaving 8 bases of the junction unmatched. This CDR3 contains 15 residues. In germline, CDR1 is SGHVS, CDR2 FNYEAQ. DNA of the CDR3: TGTGCCAGCAGCCCTGGGACTAGCTCTATCTACGAGCAGTACGTC. As protein: CASSPGTSSIYEQYV.

The chain couples TRBV5-4 to TRBJ2-1, with D perhaps matching TRBD1 (6 bases). This CDR3 region has 15 residues. Trimming removed 1 base from V and 3 bases from J, with 11 bases in between. Germline lookup yields CDR1 SGHNT and CDR2 YYREEE (reference sequence). DNA for the CDR3: TGTGCCAGCAGCTTGACAGGGTCGGGCTACAATGAGCAGTTCTTC. Translated, it gives CASSLTGSGYNEQFF.

The chain couples TRBV5-1 to TRBJ2-1; D assignment may be TRBD1 or TRBD2 (5 bases each). The V gene's germline CDR1 is SGHRS and CDR2 YFSETQ. Trimming shortened V by 4 bases and J by 5 bases, and 19 bases separated the two germline ends. The CDR3 has 16 amino acids. The CDR3 loop is CASSTSRDPRNNEQFF. In nucleotides, the CDR3 is TGCGCCAGCAGCACTTCCCGGGACCCGAGGAACAATGAGCAGTTCTTC.

The V call is TRBV7-6, the J call TRBJ2-4; either TRBD1 or TRBD2 may fit D (7 bases each). The germline V gene has CDR1 SGHVS and CDR2 FNYEAQ. The CDR3 spans 14 residues. V lost 7 bases, J lost 1 base, and 11 bases lay in between. In DNA, the CDR3 is TGTGCCAGCACTCAGGGGGGGGCCAAAAACATTCAGTACTTC. Amino acids: CASTQGGAKNIQYF.

At least ten counts were recorded for this clonotype. The J gene is TRBJ2-3, the V gene TRBV7-2; a possible D gene is TRBD1 (6 bases). The CDR3 spans 16 residues. Germline assignment: CDR1 SGHTA and CDR2 FQGNSA. Trimming shortened V by 5 bases and J by 0 bases, and 15 bases separated the two germline ends. In nucleotides, the CDR3 is TGTGCCAGCAGCGAAGACAGGCCCTATAGCACAGATACGCAGTATTTT. Protein product: CASSEDRPYSTDTQYF.

This clonotype was picked up many times. In nucleotides, the CDR3 is TGCAGCGTTCGCCAGGGCCGAAACTATGGCTACACCTTC. It specifies CSVRQGRNYGYTF. This sequence joins TRBV29-1 and TRBJ1-2; tentatively, D is TRBD1 (5 bases). The CDR3 runs 13 residues. Trimming left V 5 bases short and J 2 bases short, with 12 bases between. Germline CDR1 reads SQVTM; CDR2 reads ANQGSEA.

This clonotype showed up many times. The chain is built from TRBV20-1 and TRBJ2-4; the match to TRBD2 covers 15 bases. The germline V gene encodes CDR1 DFQATT and CDR2 SNEGSKA (reference sequence). Germline trimming cut 5 bases from V and 4 bases from J; bases unmatched to any gene: 0. There are 14 residues in the CDR3. CDR3 sequence (DNA): TGCAGTGCTGGGACTAGCGGGGGGAAAAACATTCAGTACTTC. This encodes CSAGTSGGKNIQYF.